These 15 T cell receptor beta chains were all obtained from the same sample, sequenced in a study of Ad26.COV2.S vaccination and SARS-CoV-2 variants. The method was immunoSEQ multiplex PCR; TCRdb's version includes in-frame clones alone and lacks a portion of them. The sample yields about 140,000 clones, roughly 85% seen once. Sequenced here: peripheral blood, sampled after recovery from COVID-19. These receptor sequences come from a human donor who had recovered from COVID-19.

CDR3 loop: CASSLERAAFF. Here the CDR3 DNA reads TGTGCCAGCAGCTTGGAAAGAGCAGCTTTCTTT. This chain links TRBV5-8 with TRBJ1-1; no clear D gene. Germline V gene sequence: CDR1 SGHTS, CDR2 YDEGEE. V lost 0 bases and J lost 10, with 7 bases in between. The CDR3 totals 11 residues.

The CDR3 DNA sequence: TGTGCCAGCAGTCCTGGGGAGCCCTACGAGCAGTACTTC. Amino acids: CASSPGEPYEQYF. This sequence joins TRBV27 and TRBJ2-7; D is possibly TRBD2 (5 bases). Germline lookup yields CDR1 MNHEY and CDR2 SMNVEV (reference sequence). This CDR3 region has 13 residues. V was cut by 5 bases and J by 2 bases, with 10 bases left in between.

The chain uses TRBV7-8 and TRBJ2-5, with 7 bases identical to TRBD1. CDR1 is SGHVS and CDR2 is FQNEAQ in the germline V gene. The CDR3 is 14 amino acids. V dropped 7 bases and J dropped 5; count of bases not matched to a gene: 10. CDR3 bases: TGTGCCAGCACCAAGGACAGGAAAGTTGAGACCCAGTACTTC. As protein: CASTKDRKVETQYF.

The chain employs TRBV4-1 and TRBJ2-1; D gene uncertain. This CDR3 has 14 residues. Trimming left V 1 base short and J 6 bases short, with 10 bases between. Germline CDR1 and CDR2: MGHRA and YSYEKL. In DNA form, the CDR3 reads TGCGCCAGCAGCCAAGCCGTCCGGGCCAATGAGCAGTTCTTC. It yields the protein CASSQAVRANEQFF.

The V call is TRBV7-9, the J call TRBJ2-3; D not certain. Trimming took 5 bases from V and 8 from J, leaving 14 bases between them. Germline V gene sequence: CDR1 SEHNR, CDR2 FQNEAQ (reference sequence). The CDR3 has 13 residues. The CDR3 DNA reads TGTGCCAGCAGCCCCCCTCCGGGTTTTACGCAGTATTTT. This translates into CASSPPPGFTQYF.

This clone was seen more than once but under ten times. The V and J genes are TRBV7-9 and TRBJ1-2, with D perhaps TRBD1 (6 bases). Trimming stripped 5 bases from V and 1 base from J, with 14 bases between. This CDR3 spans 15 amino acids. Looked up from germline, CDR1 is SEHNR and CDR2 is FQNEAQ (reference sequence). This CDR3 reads CASSPTGLFNYGYTF. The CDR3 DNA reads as TGTGCCAGCAGCCCAACAGGGCTGTTTAACTATGGCTACACCTTC.

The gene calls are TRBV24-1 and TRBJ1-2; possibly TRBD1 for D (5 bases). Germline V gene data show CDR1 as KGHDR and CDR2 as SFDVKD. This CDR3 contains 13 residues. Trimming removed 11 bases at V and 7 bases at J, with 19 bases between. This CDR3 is CAIADGTVGGYTF. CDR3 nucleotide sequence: TGTGCCATCGCGGACGGGACCGTAGGTGGCTACACCTTC.

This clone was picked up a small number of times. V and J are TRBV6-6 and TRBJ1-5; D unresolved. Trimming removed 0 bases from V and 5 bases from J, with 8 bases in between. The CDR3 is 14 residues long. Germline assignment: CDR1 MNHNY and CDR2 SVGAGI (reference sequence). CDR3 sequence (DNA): TGTGCCAGCAGTTACTCGGCATACGATCAGCCCCAGCATTTT. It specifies CASSYSAYDQPQHF.

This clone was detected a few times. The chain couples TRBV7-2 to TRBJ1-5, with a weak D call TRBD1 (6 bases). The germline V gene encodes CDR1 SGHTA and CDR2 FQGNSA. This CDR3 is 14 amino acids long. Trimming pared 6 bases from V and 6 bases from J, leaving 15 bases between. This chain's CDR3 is CASRANRAAQPQHF. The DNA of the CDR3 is TGTGCCAGCAGGGCCAACAGGGCCGCTCAGCCCCAGCATTTT.

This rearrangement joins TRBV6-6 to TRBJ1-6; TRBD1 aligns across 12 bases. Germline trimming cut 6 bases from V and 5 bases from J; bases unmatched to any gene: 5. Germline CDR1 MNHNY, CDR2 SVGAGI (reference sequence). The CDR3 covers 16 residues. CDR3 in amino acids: CASSPGQGANNSPLHF. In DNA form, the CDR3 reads TGTGCCAGCAGCCCGGGACAGGGGGCGAATAATTCACCCCTCCACTTT.

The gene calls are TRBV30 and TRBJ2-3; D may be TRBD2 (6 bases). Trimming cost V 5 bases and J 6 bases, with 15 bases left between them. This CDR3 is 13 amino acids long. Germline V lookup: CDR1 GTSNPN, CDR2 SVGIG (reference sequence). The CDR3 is CAWGGGGLDTQYF. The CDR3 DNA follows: TGTGCCTGGGGGGGAGGCGGGCTGGATACGCAGTATTTT.

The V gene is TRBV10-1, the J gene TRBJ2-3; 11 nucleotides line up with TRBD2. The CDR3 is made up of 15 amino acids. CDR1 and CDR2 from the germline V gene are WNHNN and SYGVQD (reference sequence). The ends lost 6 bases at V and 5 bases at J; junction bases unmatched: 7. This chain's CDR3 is CASSPTSGEEDTQYF. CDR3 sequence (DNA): TGCGCCAGCAGCCCGACTAGCGGGGAGGAAGATACGCAGTATTTT.

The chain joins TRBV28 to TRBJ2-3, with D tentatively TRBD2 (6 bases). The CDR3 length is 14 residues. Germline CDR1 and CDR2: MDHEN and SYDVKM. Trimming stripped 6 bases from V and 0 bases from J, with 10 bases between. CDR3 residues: CASRISGSTDTQYF. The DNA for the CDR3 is TGTGCCAGCAGGATTAGCGGAAGCACAGATACGCAGTATTTT.

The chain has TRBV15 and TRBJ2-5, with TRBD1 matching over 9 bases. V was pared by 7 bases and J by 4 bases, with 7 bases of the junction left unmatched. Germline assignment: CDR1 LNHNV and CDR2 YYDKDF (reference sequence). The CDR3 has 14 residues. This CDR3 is CATTTGTGIETQYF. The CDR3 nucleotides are TGTGCCACCACCACAGGGACAGGGATAGAGACCCAGTACTTC.

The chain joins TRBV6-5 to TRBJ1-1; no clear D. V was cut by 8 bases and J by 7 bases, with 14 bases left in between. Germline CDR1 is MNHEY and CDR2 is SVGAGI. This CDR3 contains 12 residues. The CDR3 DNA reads TGTGCCAGCCGACGGCGGGTCGATGAAGCTTTCTTT. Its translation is CASRRRVDEAFF.